This is a list of T cell receptor beta chains from one sample in a study of shared clonotypes between healthy human individuals. The method was immunoSEQ multiplex PCR; TCRdb's version includes in-frame clones alone and lacks a portion of them. The repertoire holds some 500,000 clones, with roughly 95% as singletons. Sequencing was done on a sample of naive CD4+ T cells sorted from blood. These receptor sequences come from a young woman in good health. CDR3s include the opening cysteine and the closing phenylalanine or tryptophan. A D gene is named only where the DNA matches it firmly. Part of the rows lack a size; the others show once, few, many or a class for expanded clones.

>-|TRBJ2-4|TRBD2|TRBV7-2
TGTGCCAGCAGCCCTAGCGGACCTATACCTTTAGCCAAAAACATTCAGTACTTC
CASSPSGPIPLAKNIQYF
>-|TRBJ2-5|TRBD2|TRBV5-1
TGCGCCAGCAGCTCCGTAGCGGGAGGGTCTCAAGAGACCCAGTACTTC
CASSSVAGGSQETQYF
>-|TRBJ2-3|-|TRBV30
TGTGCCTGGAGTCTTGCGGGGCCGGGGCATACGCAGTATTTT
CAWSLAGPGHTQYF
>-|TRBJ1-2|-|TRBV28
TGTGCCAGCAGTTTAGGAAGTCGGGACTATGGCTACACCTTC
CASSLGSRDYGYTF
>-|TRBJ2-2|-|TRBV18
TGTGCCAGCTCACGCCGACAGGCGGAGGCCGGGGAGCTGTTTTTT
CASSRRQAEAGELFF
>-|TRBJ1-1|-|TRBV4-2
TGTGCCAGCAGCCATCACGGGAGGGGCCTGAACACTGAAGCTTTCTTT
CASSHHGRGLNTEAFF
>-|TRBJ1-2|TRBD1|TRBV28
TGTGCCAGCCGAACTATAGGCACAGGGGGGAGCTTTTATGGCTACACCTTC
CASRTIGTGGSFYGYTF
>-|TRBJ2-3|TRBD2|TRBV27
TGTGCTAGAGGCCGCGGGGGACCAGATACGCAGTATTTT
CARGRGGPDTQYF
>-|TRBJ1-1|-|TRBV2
TGTGCCAGCAGTGCCGAAGGCAGGGCAATTTCAACTGAAGCTTTCTTT
CASSAEGRAISTEAFF
>-|TRBJ2-2|-|TRBV10-3
TGTGCCATCAGTGCCAGCGGGCCGGTGAACACCGGGGAGCTGTTTTTT
CAISASGPVNTGELFF
>-|TRBJ2-5|-|TRBV5-1
TGCGCCAGCAGCTTGTCGTCGCTGCAAGAGACCCAGTACTTC
CASSLSSLQETQYF
>-|TRBJ1-5|-|TRBV7-9
TGTGCCAGCAGCTTAACCGGCGGGGGAGGACAGCCCCAGCATTTT
CASSLTGGGGQPQHF
>-|TRBJ2-7|-|TRBV7-2
TGTGCCAGCAGCTTAGTCCTATGGGCTGAGTCCCCCTACGAGCAGTACTTC
CASSLVLWAESPYEQYF
>-|TRBJ2-7|-|TRBV6-5
TGTGCCTCCTGGGACACCTCCTACGAGCAGTACTTC
CASWDTSYEQYF
>-|TRBJ1-5|TRBD1|TRBV27
TGTGCCAGCAGCAATTTAGAGGGGGCCAATCAGCCCCAGCATTTT
CASSNLEGANQPQHF
>once|TRBJ2-2|-|TRBV28
TGTGCCAGCAGTTTGCCAGGAATCAACACCGGGGAGCTGTTTTTT
CASSLPGINTGELFF
>-|TRBJ2-1|TRBD2|TRBV7-9
TGTGCCAGCAGCCCTAAGGCTAGCGGTTACAATGAGCAGTTCTTC
CASSPKASGYNEQFF
>-|TRBJ1-2|-|TRBV6-5
TGTGCCAGCAGTTACTCTTCGGACCGATACTATGGCTACACCTTC
CASSYSSDRYYGYTF
>-|TRBJ2-3|-|TRBV7-8
TGTGCCAGCAGCCCCGGGGCCGGAGATACGCAGTATTTT
CASSPGAGDTQYF
>-|TRBJ1-1|-|TRBV13
TGTGCCAGCAGCTCCACGACAGTAAACACTGAAGCTTTCTTT
CASSSTTVNTEAFF
>once|TRBJ2-1|TRBD2|TRBV5-6
TGTGCCAGCAGCTTGGGGAGCGGGAGGTTCGAGCAGTTCTTC
CASSLGSGRFEQFF
>-|TRBJ2-2|-|TRBV11-2
TGTGCCAGCAGCTTAATTTTGCGGAGCGGGGAGCTGTTTTTT
CASSLILRSGELFF
>-|TRBJ2-1|TRBD2|TRBV9
TGTGCCAGCAGCGTAGCCCGACGGGGGGGAACTCAGTTCTTC
CASSVARRGGTQFF
>-|TRBJ2-1|-|TRBV9
TGTGCCAGCAGCGTAGGAGGGAGGGACAACAATGAGCAGTTCTTC
CASSVGGRDNNEQFF
>-|TRBJ2-4|TRBD1|TRBV6-1
TGTGCCAGCAGTCCTAGTTCTGGACAGGGGAACATTCAGTACTTC
CASSPSSGQGNIQYF
>-|TRBJ2-5|-|TRBV6-5
TGTGCCAGCAGCCCCCTCCATGGAAAAGAGACCCAGTACTTC
CASSPLHGKETQYF
>-|TRBJ2-7|TRBD2|TRBV5-1
TGCGCCAGCAGCTTGGCCACCCTAGCGGGCAAAACCTACGAGCAGTACTTC
CASSLATLAGKTYEQYF
>-|TRBJ2-5|-|TRBV19
TGTGCCACAAGAGAGGGGGGGATCCTGAAAGAGACCCAGTACTTC
CATREGGILKETQYF
>once|TRBJ1-1|-|TRBV7-3
TGTGCCAGCAGCCTAGACACGAGGACTGAAGCTTTCTTT
CASSLDTRTEAFF
>-|TRBJ1-5|-|TRBV10-3
TGTGCCATCAGTGGTACAGTCAATCAGCCCCAGCATTTT
CAISGTVNQPQHF
>-|TRBJ2-1|TRBD2|TRBV7-3
TGTGCCAGCAGCCCCGAAGAGGGGCTAGCGGGAGCCTACAATGAGCAGTTCTTC
CASSPEEGLAGAYNEQFF
>-|TRBJ2-5|-|TRBV5-1
TGCGCCAGCAGCCCGGGGCTAGTGCGGGAGACCCAGTACTTC
CASSPGLVRETQYF
>-|TRBJ1-2|-|TRBV12-2
TGTGCAAGTCGCCTCGGACCTTACGGCTACACCTTC
CASRLGPYGYTF
>-|TRBJ2-7|TRBD2|TRBV28
TGTGCCAGCAGTTGGGAGGGACGCTCGGCCTACGAGCAGTACTTC
CASSWEGRSAYEQYF
>-|TRBJ1-4|-|TRBV18
TGTGCCAGCTCACCATGGGGGGATACAACTAATGAAAAACTGTTTTTT
CASSPWGDTTNEKLFF
>once|TRBJ2-5|TRBD1|TRBV5-1
TGCGCCAGCAACAGGGGGACAGGGCAGGAGACCCAGTACTTC
CASNRGTGQETQYF
>-|TRBJ2-1|TRBD1|TRBV10-3
TGTGCCATCAGTGGGGGACAGGCCCTGGGCAATGAGCAGTTCTTC
CAISGGQALGNEQFF
>-|TRBJ2-7|-|TRBV27
TGTGCCAGCAGTAGACGACCGGGACATGGAAGCTACGAGCAGTACTTC
CASSRRPGHGSYEQYF
>-|TRBJ2-7|-|TRBV21-1
TGTGCCAGCAGCAAAGTTCGGACGGGGCCCTTAGTCCACGAGCAGTACTTC
CASSKVRTGPLVHEQYF
>-|TRBJ2-7|TRBD1|TRBV23-1
TGCGCCAGCAGTCCCCGACCGGGACAGGACTACGAGCAGTACTTC
CASSPRPGQDYEQYF
>-|TRBJ1-5|-|TRBV5-6
TGTGCCAGCAGCTTGGCGGGGGATCAGCCCCAGCATTTT
CASSLAGDQPQHF
>once|TRBJ2-2|TRBD2|TRBV2
TGTGCCAGCAGCCTTCAGCGGGGTAAATTCACCGGGGAGCTGTTTTTT
CASSLQRGKFTGELFF
>-|TRBJ2-1|TRBD2|TRBV9
TGTGCCAGCAGCGTAGCTGTACTAGCGGGAGGGAATGAGCAGTTCTTC
CASSVAVLAGGNEQFF
>-|TRBJ1-5|TRBD1|TRBV19
TGTGCCGGCCAGGGGGCTAATCAGCCCCAGCATTTT
CAGQGANQPQHF
>-|TRBJ2-7|-|TRBV10-1
TGCGCCAGCAGGAGGAATCCTAGCTCCTACGAGCAGTACTTC
CASRRNPSSYEQYF
>-|TRBJ2-7|TRBD2|TRBV6-1
TGTGCCAGCAGTGGGACTAGAGGCTACGAGCAGTACTTC
CASSGTRGYEQYF